The 15 T cell receptor beta chains below come from one sample, sequenced in a study of T cells in women clearing cervical HPV infection listed by TCRdb under 2018. Libraries were prepared through the immunoSEQ multiplex PCR assay. This is the immuneACCESS table as TCRdb keeps it, with only in-frame sequences that have V and J called. A part of the clones is gone; compared with another copy, unresolved V genes explain less than half, and the rest is unexplained. This sample's clone table shows fewer than 25,000 clones. Jointly, the top ten make up 4% to 5.5% of the sample. Sample: blood buffy coat. The origin of the receptors is a woman aged 18-69 years with a cervical HPV16 infection that either progressed to CIN3+ or cleared (not recorded which).

A note on this clone: With the read ending 3 residues before the CDR3 end, the germline J gene is used to fill in that end. V gene TRBV10-3 combines with J gene TRBJ1-1; 12 positions agree with TRBD1. CDR1 is ENHRY, CDR2 SYGVKD, per germline. The CDR3 consists of 14 residues. CDR3 in amino acids: CAISDRGQGAVAFF. CDR3 DNA, as far as it was read: TGTGCCATCAGTGACCGGGGACAGGGGGCTGTG.

Concerning this clone: The read comes to an end 3 residues before the CDR3 does, leaving the germline J gene to fill in the end. This sequence joins TRBV12-3 or TRBV12-4 and TRBJ2-3; TRBD1 matches at 7 bases. Trimming cost V 2 bases and J 2 bases; bases outside gene matches: 4. This CDR3 is built from 15 residues. CDR3 DNA (partial): TGTGCCAGCAGTTTACTAGGGACAGACACAGATACG. Its translation is CASSLLGTDTDT. The complete CDR3 protein is CASSLLGTDTDTQYF.

On this clone itself: The sequenced fragment ends 3 residues before the CDR3 boundary, so the rest is inferred from the germline J gene. V and J are TRBV5-1 and TRBJ1-2; D not resolved. The CDR3 runs 13 residues. V lost 0 bases to trimming and J lost 7 bases, with 10 bases between them. Germline V CDR1 and CDR2: SGHRS, YFSETQ. The chain's CDR3 is CASSLGTPRGYTF. The sequenced CDR3 bases are TGCGCCAGCAGCTTGGGCACTCCGCGTGGC. Using reference TRBV5-1 and TRBJ1-2 for the parts outside the CDR3, the full variable domain is KAGVTQTPRYLIKTRGQQVTLSCSPISGHRSVSWYQQTPGQGLQFLFEYFSETQRNKGNFPGRFSGRQFSNSRSEMNVSTLELGDSALYLCASSLGTPRGYTFGSGTRLTVV.

Details on this clone: The read terminates 3 residues before the CDR3 end, so the remaining end is supplied by the germline J gene. The chain couples TRBV5-1 to TRBJ1-1, with D uncertain. Trimming stripped 4 bases from V and 4 bases from J, with 17 bases between. The length of the CDR3 is 15 residues. The germline CDR1 and CDR2 sequences are SGHRS and YFSETQ. CDR3 protein: CASSRLGEEGTEAFF. The part of the CDR3 DNA that was read is TGCGCCAGCAGCCGCCTCGGGGAAGAGGGCACTGAA.

Details on this clone: Read sequence stops 3 residues before the CDR3 end, and the germline J gene provides the missing end. The rearrangement links TRBV15 to TRBJ2-1; tentative D call: TRBD2 (6 bases). The CDR3 contains 15 residues. Deletions cut 5 bases from V and 8 bases from J, with 19 bases between. Germline V gene lookup returns CDR1 LNHNV and CDR2 YYDKDF (reference sequence). CDR3 amino acids: CATSARDSTRDEQFF. The sequenced part of the CDR3 DNA is TGTGCCACCAGCGCCCGGGACTCAACAAGGGATGAG.

In regard to this clone: The CDR3 end lies 3 residues beyond the end of the read and is filled in from the germline J gene. J is TRBJ2-1 and V is TRBV7-7, with 9 bases fitting TRBD2. From germline, CDR1 is SSHAT and CDR2 FNYEAQ (reference sequence). The J segment lost 5 bases and the V segment lost 0 bases, leaving 5 bases of the junction unmatched. The CDR3 is made up of 16 amino acids. The covered CDR3 bases are TGTGCCAGCAGCTTAGCGGTAGCGGGAGCCCACAATGAG. The encoded protein is CASSLAVAGAHNE. The full CDR3 sequence reads CASSLAVAGAHNEQFF.

On this clone itself: The read ends 3 residues early relative to the CDR3; the germline J gene fills the gap. The rearrangement links TRBV20-1 to TRBJ2-5; 8 bases are a match to TRBD1. Germline-derived CDR1 and CDR2 are DFQATT and SNEGSKA (reference sequence). Unmatched junction bases numbered 7, after V lost 6 bases and J lost 4 bases. The CDR3 totals 13 residues. CDR3 protein: CSATQGAGETQYF. The CDR3 DNA, read in part, is TGCAGTGCCACCCAGGGGGCGGGAGAGACC.

Measured by frequency, this clone is medium-sized. The read terminates 3 residues ahead of where the CDR3 ends, so the germline J gene completes it. The V call is TRBV7-3, the J call TRBJ2-6; 16 nucleotides line up with TRBD2. This CDR3 spans 20 amino acids. Germline V gene data show CDR1 as SGHTA and CDR2 as FQGTGA. V shed 1 base, J shed 2 bases, and the junction held 5 bases outside the gene matches. The CDR3 loop is CASSLIWGLAGGAGANVLTF. Incomplete CDR3 DNA: TGTGCCAGCAGCTTAATTTGGGGACTAGCGGGGGGGGCTGGGGCCAACGTC.

A word on this clone: Sequencing ends 3 residues short of the CDR3 end; the germline J gene provides the rest. This chain uses TRBV20-1 with TRBJ2-1; D perhaps matches TRBD2 (7 bases). Germline V gene lookup returns CDR1 DFQATT and CDR2 SNEGSKA (reference sequence). The CDR3 length is 15 residues. The V gene lost 0 bases and the J gene lost 7 bases, with 16 bases spanning the gap. The sequenced CDR3 bases are TGCAGTGCTAGAGATTGGTCGGGGGGCCTAAATGAG. This codes for CSARDWSGGLNE. The full CDR3 protein is CSARDWSGGLNEQFF.

Partial CDR3 DNA: TGCAGTGCTACCGGGACTGGCAACAATGAG. Translating it yields CSATGTGNNE. The whole CDR3 protein reads CSATGTGNNEQFF. This sequence joins TRBV20-1 and TRBJ2-1; perhaps TRBD2 as D (6 bases). The missing CDR3 end, 3 residues past where the read stops, is filled in from the germline J gene. The V end was cut by 4 bases, the J end by 5 bases, with 12 bases between. This CDR3 has 13 residues. From germline, CDR1 is DFQATT and CDR2 SNEGSKA (reference sequence).

Remarks on this clone: The read terminates 3 residues before the CDR3 end, so the remaining end is supplied by the germline J gene. This chain connects TRBV20-1 to TRBJ2-5; D not certain. The V gene lost 3 bases and the J gene lost 3 bases, with 8 bases spanning the gap. Looked up from germline, CDR1 is DFQATT and CDR2 is SNEGSKA (reference sequence). This CDR3 is 12 amino acids long. CDR3 DNA, as far as it was read: TGCAGTGCTAGCGGGTTCGAAGAGACC. Translating it yields CSASGFEET. The CDR3 in full is CSASGFEETQYF.

Points on this clone: The read halts 3 residues ahead of the CDR3 end, with the missing end drawn from the germline J gene. The chain uses TRBV30 and TRBJ2-3, with 9 bases matching TRBD1. The CDR3 contains 14 residues. The germline CDR1 and CDR2 sequences are GTSNPN and SVGIG (reference sequence). The CDR3 here is CAWSQTGGRETQYF. The CDR3 DNA, read in part, is TGTGCCTGGAGTCAGACAGGGGGACGAGAGACG.

Turning to this clone: The read ends 3 residues before the CDR3 terminus; that terminus is restored from the germline J gene. The J gene is TRBJ1-1, the V gene TRBV19; D is uncertain. CDR1 LNHDA and CDR2 SQIVND come from the germline V gene (reference sequence). The CDR3 length is 13 residues. V was shortened by 1 base and J by 1 base, with 4 bases between the two germline ends. CDR3 sequence: CASSIAQNTEAFF. The covered CDR3 bases are TGTGCCAGTAGTATAGCACAGAACACTGAA.

Regarding this clone: The read halts 3 residues ahead of the CDR3 end, with the missing end drawn from the germline J gene. The chain recombines TRBV11-2 with TRBJ1-6; D not certain. The germline V gene has CDR1 SGHAT and CDR2 FQNNGV. The CDR3 runs to 15 residues. Between the trimmed V and J ends, which lost 6 bases and 8 bases, there was a span of 17 bases. CDR3 DNA (partial): TGTGCCAGCAGGTTGGTCGGCAGGCGGGATTCACCC. Its protein product is CASRLVGRRDSP. The whole CDR3 region reads CASRLVGRRDSPLHF.

Of note for this clone: The read gets to within 3 residues of the CDR3 end, and the germline J gene fills in the rest. The gene calls are TRBV27 and TRBJ2-2; TRBD1 might be the D (5 bases). The CDR3 extends over 18 amino acids. Germline V gives CDR1 MNHEY, CDR2 SMNVEV (reference sequence). V lost 1 base to trimming and J lost 0 bases, with 15 bases between them. Incomplete CDR3 DNA: TGTGCCAGCAGTTTATTCAACCGGCAGGGATCGAACACCGGGGAG. It encodes CASSLFNRQGSNTGE. The full CDR3 sequence reads CASSLFNRQGSNTGELFF.